The sample holds a few counts of the clone carrying this TCR beta chain. A junction end diverges from the germline sequence, so it may reflect a read error. Bulk tumor genomic DNA, roughly 590 ng per sample, was used as template. The authors collected several far-apart biopsies from each primary tumor during surgery. Curative operations were performed on patients who had untreated, newly diagnosed non-small cell lung cancer. CDR3 length: 15 residues. Looked up from germline, CDR1 is SGHRS and CDR2 is YFSETQ. For the TCR beta CDR3, multiplex PCR with 32 V and 13 J primers performed the amplification. MiXCR, applied by TCRdb to the multiplex PCR reads, yields one record per CDR3 protein. The sample consists of approximately 12,000 distinct CDR3 sequences, under 25% of them appearing once. The sample is drawn from a study of immune heterogeneity within non-small cell lung tumors. At the level of the study: Classification of the tumors gave several squamous cell carcinomas, roughly eleven non-squamous carcinomas and 1 not otherwise specified.

The TCR originated in a man aged 55 to 70 with non-small cell lung cancer. The chain has TRBV5-1 and TRBJ1-6; 8 nucleotides align to TRBD1. Sequencing was performed on lung tumor tissue. The CDR3: CASSLGTGFNSPLHF. As DNA, the CDR3 is TGCGCCAGCAGTTTGGGGACAGGTTTTAATTCACCCCTCCACTTT.